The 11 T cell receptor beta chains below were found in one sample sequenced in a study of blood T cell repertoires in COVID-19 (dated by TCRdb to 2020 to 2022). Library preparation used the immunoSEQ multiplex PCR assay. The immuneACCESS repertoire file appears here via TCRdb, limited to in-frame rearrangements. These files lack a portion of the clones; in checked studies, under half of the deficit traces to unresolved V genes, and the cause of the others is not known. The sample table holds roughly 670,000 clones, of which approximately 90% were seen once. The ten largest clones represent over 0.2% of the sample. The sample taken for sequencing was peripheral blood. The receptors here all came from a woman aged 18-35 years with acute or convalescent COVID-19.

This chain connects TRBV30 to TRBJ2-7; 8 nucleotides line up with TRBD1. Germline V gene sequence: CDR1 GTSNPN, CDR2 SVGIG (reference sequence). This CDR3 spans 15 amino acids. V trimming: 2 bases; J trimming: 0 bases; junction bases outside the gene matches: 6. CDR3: CAWSLGTGASYEQYF. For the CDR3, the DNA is TGTGCCTGGAGTCTAGGGACAGGAGCCTCCTACGAGCAGTACTTC.

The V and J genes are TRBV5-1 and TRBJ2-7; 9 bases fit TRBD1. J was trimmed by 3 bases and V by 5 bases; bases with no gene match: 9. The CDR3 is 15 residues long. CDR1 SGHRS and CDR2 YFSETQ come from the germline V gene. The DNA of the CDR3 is TGCGCCAGCAGAAGAACAGGGGGCGCAGGCTACGAGCAGTACTTC. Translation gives CASRRTGGAGYEQYF. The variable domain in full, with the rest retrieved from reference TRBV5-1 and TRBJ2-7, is KAGVTQTPRYLIKTRGQQVTLSCSPISGHRSVSWYQQTPGQGLQFLFEYFSETQRNKGNFPGRFSGRQFSNSRSEMNVSTLELGDSALYLCASRRTGGAGYEQYFGPGTRLTVT.

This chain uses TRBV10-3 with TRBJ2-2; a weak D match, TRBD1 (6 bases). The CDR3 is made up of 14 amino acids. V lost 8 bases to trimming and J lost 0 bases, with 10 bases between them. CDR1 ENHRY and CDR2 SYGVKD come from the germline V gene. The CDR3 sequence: CAIGGHTNTGELFF. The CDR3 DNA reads TGTGCCATCGGGGGACATACGAACACCGGGGAGCTGTTTTTT.

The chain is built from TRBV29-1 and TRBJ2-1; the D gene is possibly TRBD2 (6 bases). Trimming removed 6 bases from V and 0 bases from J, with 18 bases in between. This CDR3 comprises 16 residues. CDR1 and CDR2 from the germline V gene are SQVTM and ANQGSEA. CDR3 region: CSVTLLAASSYNEQFF. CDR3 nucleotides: TGCAGCGTGACCCTTTTAGCGGCTAGCTCCTACAATGAGCAGTTCTTC.

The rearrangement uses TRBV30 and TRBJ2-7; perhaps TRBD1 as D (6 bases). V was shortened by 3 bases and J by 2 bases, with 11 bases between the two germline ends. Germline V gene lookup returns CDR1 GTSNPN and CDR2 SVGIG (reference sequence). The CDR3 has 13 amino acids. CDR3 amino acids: CAWRGTPTYEQYF. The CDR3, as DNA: TGTGCCTGGAGGGGGACACCCACCTACGAGCAGTACTTC.

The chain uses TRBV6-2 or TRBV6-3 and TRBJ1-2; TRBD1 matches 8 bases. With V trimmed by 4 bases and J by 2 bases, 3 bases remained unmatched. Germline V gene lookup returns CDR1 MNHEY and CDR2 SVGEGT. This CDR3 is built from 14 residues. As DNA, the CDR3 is TGTGCCAGCAGTTGGACAGGGTCGAACTATGGCTACACCTTC. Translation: CASSWTGSNYGYTF.

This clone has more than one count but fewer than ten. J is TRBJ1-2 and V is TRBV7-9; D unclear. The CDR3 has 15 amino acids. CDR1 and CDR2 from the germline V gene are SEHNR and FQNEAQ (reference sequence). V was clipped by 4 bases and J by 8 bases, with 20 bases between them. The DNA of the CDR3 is TGTGCCAGCAGCTCCTCATTCACCTTTTTAGCCGGCTACACCTTC. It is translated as CASSSSFTFLAGYTF.

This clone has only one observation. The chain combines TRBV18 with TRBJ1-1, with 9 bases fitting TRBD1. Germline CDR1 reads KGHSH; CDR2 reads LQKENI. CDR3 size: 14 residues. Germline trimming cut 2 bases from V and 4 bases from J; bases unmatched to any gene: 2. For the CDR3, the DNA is TGTGCCAGCTCACCAACGGGACAGGGCACTGAAGCTTTCTTT. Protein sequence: CASSPTGQGTEAFF.

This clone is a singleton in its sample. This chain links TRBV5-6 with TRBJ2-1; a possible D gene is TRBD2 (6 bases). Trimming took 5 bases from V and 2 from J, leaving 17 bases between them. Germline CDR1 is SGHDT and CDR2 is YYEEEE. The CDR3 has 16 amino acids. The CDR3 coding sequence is TGTGCCAGCAGTAATGCCGACGGAGGGGCCTACAATGAGCAGTTCTTC. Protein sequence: CASSNADGGAYNEQFF.

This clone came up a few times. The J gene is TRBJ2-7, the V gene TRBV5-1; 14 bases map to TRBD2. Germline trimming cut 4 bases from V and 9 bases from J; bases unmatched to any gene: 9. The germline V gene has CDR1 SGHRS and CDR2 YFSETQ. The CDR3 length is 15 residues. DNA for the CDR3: TGCGCCAGCAGCAGAACCGGGACTAGCGGGGGTCGGCAGTACTTC. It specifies CASSRTGTSGGRQYF.

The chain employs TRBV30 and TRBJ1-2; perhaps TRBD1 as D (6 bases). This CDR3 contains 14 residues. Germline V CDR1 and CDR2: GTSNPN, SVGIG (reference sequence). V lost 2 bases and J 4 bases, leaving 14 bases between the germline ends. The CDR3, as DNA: TGTGCCTGGAGTCCCGCGGGGGCGGCCTATGGCTACACCTTC. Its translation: CAWSPAGAAYGYTF.